These 28 T cell receptor beta chains originate from one sample sequenced in a study of OX40 agonist ivuxolimab in advanced cancers. Library preparation used the immunoSEQ multiplex PCR assay. The table comes from immuneACCESS by way of TCRdb, which keeps in-frame sequences with V and J called. Part of the clones is missing from these tables; in studies checked, under half for an unresolved V gene and the rest for unknown reasons. The sample profile shows about 110,000 clones; approximately 89% of them were found once. The ten largest clones represent roughly 0.66% of the sample. The sample in question was CD4+ or CD8+ T cells sorted from blood, obtained in a trial of the OX40 agonist ivuxolimab. Every receptor here comes from an adult with an advanced solid tumor such as melanoma, head and neck, liver or kidney cancer.

The chain has TRBV6-1 and TRBJ2-7, with 11 positions matching TRBD2. The CDR3 loop spans 15 amino acids. The germline gives CDR1 MNHNS, CDR2 SASEGT. V lost 8 bases, J lost 3 bases, and 9 bases stayed unmatched. The CDR3 loop reads CASEELAGVGYEQYF. CDR3 nucleotide sequence: TGTGCCAGCGAAGAACTAGCGGGAGTTGGCTACGAGCAGTACTTC.

This chain uses TRBV15 with TRBJ1-6; D is uncertain. Germline CDR1 is LNHNV and CDR2 is YYDKDF (reference sequence). The CDR3 is 15 residues long. V was pared by 0 bases and J by 9 bases, with 12 bases between. The CDR3 sequence is CATSREVGPPSPLHF. The CDR3 DNA is TGTGCCACCAGCAGAGAGGTAGGACCTCCTTCACCCCTCCACTTT.

The rearrangement uses TRBV7-9 and TRBJ2-1; tentative D call: TRBD1 (7 bases). V lost 8 bases and J lost 5, with 19 bases in between. Germline CDR1 and CDR2: SEHNR and FQNEAQ (reference sequence). The CDR3 totals 15 residues. Here the CDR3 reads CASRQLSRGDNEQFF. Here the CDR3 DNA reads TGTGCCAGCCGACAATTGTCCAGGGGGGACAATGAGCAGTTCTTC.

The CDR3 coding sequence is TGTGCCAGCAACCTAGCCCAGGGTTATCAGCCCCAGCATTTT. Translated: CASNLAQGYQPQHF. The chain recombines TRBV28 with TRBJ1-5; a possible D gene is TRBD1 (5 bases). V was trimmed by 7 bases and J by 5 bases, leaving 15 bases between them. The CDR3 totals 14 residues. The germline CDR1 and CDR2 sequences are MDHEN and SYDVKM.

This clone was observed a few times. This chain joins TRBV19 and TRBJ1-6; D unresolved. This CDR3 is built from 14 residues. From germline, CDR1 is LNHDA and CDR2 SQIVND (reference sequence). Trimming cost V 3 bases and J 8 bases, with 11 bases left between them. The CDR3 nucleotides read TGTGCCAGTAGTATGGCAGAGGGATATTCACCCCTCCACTTT. Its protein product is CASSMAEGYSPLHF.

This sequence joins TRBV15 and TRBJ2-2, with D uncertain. This CDR3 comprises 13 residues. V was clipped by 6 bases and J by 6 bases, with 11 bases between them. From germline, CDR1 is LNHNV and CDR2 YYDKDF (reference sequence). The CDR3 bases are TGTGCCACCAGTAAAAGAGAGGCCGGGGAGCTGTTTTTT. Its translation: CATSKREAGELFF.

This chain links TRBV6-5 with TRBJ2-6, with no clear D. Germline V gene sequence: CDR1 MNHEY, CDR2 SVGAGI. The CDR3 has 14 amino acids. V was trimmed by 10 bases and J by 4 bases, leaving 14 bases between them. The CDR3 region is CATIQIAGANVLTF. DNA for the CDR3: TGTGCCACTATACAGATTGCCGGGGCCAACGTCCTGACTTTC.

The gene calls are TRBV5-8 and TRBJ1-5, with TRBD1 matching 7 bases. Trimming cost V 2 bases and J 5 bases; bases outside gene matches: 16. There are 18 residues in the CDR3. CDR1 and CDR2 (germline): SGHTS, YDEGEE. CDR3 region: CASSFFVVWQGGDQPQHF. CDR3 sequence (DNA): TGTGCCAGCAGCTTCTTCGTCGTGTGGCAGGGGGGGGATCAGCCCCAGCATTTT.

This rearrangement joins TRBV29-1 to TRBJ2-5, with D perhaps given as TRBD1 or TRBD2 (6 bases each). The CDR3 totals 14 residues. Germline loops: CDR1 SQVTM, CDR2 ANQGSEA. V was clipped by 6 bases and J by 5 bases, with 19 bases between them. CDR3 nucleotide sequence: TGCAGCGTGCTTTACGTCCGGGGGCGGGAGACCCAGTACTTC. Its translation is CSVLYVRGRETQYF.

The rearrangement uses TRBV6-1 and TRBJ1-5, with TRBD1 as a possible D gene (6 bases). Deletions cut 2 bases from V and 0 bases from J, with 11 bases between. Germline V lookup: CDR1 MNHNS, CDR2 SASEGT. CDR3 length equals 16 residues. CDR3 nucleotide sequence: TGTGCCAGCAGTGAATCCCCAGGGGTTAGCAATCAGCCCCAGCATTTT. Translation: CASSESPGVSNQPQHF.

The chain combines TRBV4-1 with TRBJ1-3, with a tentative D call TRBD1 (6 bases). Germline V gene sequence: CDR1 MGHRA, CDR2 YSYEKL. V lost 2 bases to trimming and J lost 2 bases, with 16 bases between them. The CDR3 loop spans 17 amino acids. CDR3 nucleotides: TGCGCCAGCAGCCAATCGACACCGGGGACAACTGGAAACACCATATATTTT. Its protein product is CASSQSTPGTTGNTIYF.

The CDR3: CASSYSQSRSDEQFF. Here the CDR3 DNA reads TGTGCCAGCAGTTACTCCCAATCCCGAAGCGATGAGCAGTTCTTC. The chain couples TRBV6-5 to TRBJ2-1; unclear D gene. The CDR3 is made up of 15 amino acids. Per germline, CDR1 MNHEY and CDR2 SVGAGI. V dropped 0 bases and J dropped 8 bases, with 14 bases sitting between them.

V usage is TRBV7-2 and J usage is TRBJ2-1; 9 nucleotides agree with TRBD2. CDR1 and CDR2 from the germline V gene are SGHTA and FQGNSA. The CDR3 totals 15 residues. J lost 10 bases, V lost 1 base, and 8 bases had no gene match. This CDR3 is CASSLVAGEFNEQFF. In DNA, the CDR3 is TGTGCCAGCAGCTTAGTAGCGGGAGAGTTCAACGAGCAGTTCTTC. The full variable domain, completed using reference TRBV7-2 and TRBJ2-1, is GAGVSQSPSNKVTEKGKDVELRCDPISGHTALYWYRQSLGQGLEFLIYFQGNSAPDKSGLPSDRFSAERTGGSVSTLTIQRTQQEDSAVYLCASSLVAGEFNEQFFGPGTRLTVL.

This chain links TRBV6-5 with TRBJ1-4, with TRBD1 identical over 8 bases. There are 16 residues in the CDR3. Per germline, CDR1 MNHEY and CDR2 SVGAGI. V lost 4 bases to trimming and J lost 7 bases; unmatched junction nucleotides: 11. The CDR3 region is CASSFLPGQGGEKLFF. The CDR3 DNA follows: TGTGCCAGCAGTTTCCTCCCCGGACAGGGAGGTGAAAAACTGTTTTTT.

The V and J genes are TRBV6-5 and TRBJ2-7; the D is unclear. Germline CDR1 MNHEY, CDR2 SVGAGI. V dropped 0 bases and J dropped 2 bases, with 8 bases sitting between them. CDR3 length: 14 residues. CDR3 sequence reads: CASSYSERTYEQYF. The CDR3 DNA follows: TGTGCCAGCAGTTACTCCGAACGGACCTACGAGCAGTACTTC.

This clone was counted a few times. The CDR3 bases are TGTGCCAGCAGCGCGAGAATAGACACCCTCCACTTT. This gives the protein CASSARIDTLHF. V usage is TRBV11-2 and J usage is TRBJ1-6; no firm D call. CDR3 length equals 12 residues. Deletions cut 5 bases from V and 14 bases from J, with 13 bases between. From germline, CDR1 is SGHAT and CDR2 FQNNGV.

The chain is built from TRBV5-1 and TRBJ2-7; D is perhaps TRBD1 or TRBD2 (6 bases each). CDR3 length equals 15 residues. Trimming shortened V by 2 bases and J by 4 bases, and 16 bases separated the two germline ends. Germline CDR1 SGHRS, CDR2 YFSETQ. The CDR3 loop is CASSLTGAREYEQYF. The CDR3 DNA sequence: TGCGCCAGCAGCTTAACGGGGGCAAGGGAATACGAGCAGTACTTC. Variable domain in full (rest from reference TRBV5-1 and TRBJ2-7): KAGVTQTPRYLIKTRGQQVTLSCSPISGHRSVSWYQQTPGQGLQFLFEYFSETQRNKGNFPGRFSGRQFSNSRSEMNVSTLELGDSALYLCASSLTGAREYEQYFGPGTRLTVT.

The CDR3 sequence: CASRAWDGNQPQHF. CDR3 bases: TGTGCCAGTAGAGCCTGGGACGGCAATCAGCCCCAGCATTTT. The V call is TRBV19, the J call TRBJ1-5; possibly TRBD1 for D (5 bases). The V end lost 6 bases, the J end lost 2 bases, and 11 bases lay between the germline ends. Germline CDR1 LNHDA, CDR2 SQIVND (reference sequence). This CDR3 contains 14 residues.

This chain joins TRBV5-1 and TRBJ1-1, with 12 bases identical to TRBD1. The CDR3 spans 17 residues. The junction had 7 bases not matched to a gene; V was cut back by 1 base and J by 3 bases. Germline loops: CDR1 SGHRS, CDR2 YFSETQ. In nucleotides, the CDR3 is TGCGCCAGCAGCTTGATGGGACAGGGGGCCGTGGACACTGAAGCTTTCTTT. Encoded protein: CASSLMGQGAVDTEAFF.

This clone was seen only once. The chain carries TRBV27 and TRBJ2-7; D might be TRBD1 (6 bases). Germline CDR1 and CDR2: MNHEY and SMNVEV (reference sequence). The CDR3 spans 14 residues. The V end lost 4 bases, the J end lost 2 bases, and 12 bases lay between the germline ends. The CDR3 sequence is CASSSVRDTYEQYF. CDR3 DNA sequence: TGTGCCAGCAGTTCCGTCCGGGACACCTACGAGCAGTACTTC.

The genes are TRBV30 and TRBJ1-2, with unresolved D. This CDR3 has 15 residues. The V and J ends lost 0 bases and 6 bases respectively, with 17 bases between them. Germline V gives CDR1 GTSNPN, CDR2 SVGIG (reference sequence). The CDR3 region is CAWSVSGLLLHGYTF. In DNA, the CDR3 is TGTGCCTGGAGTGTATCCGGGCTGCTTCTTCATGGCTACACCTTC.

CDR3 in DNA: TGTGCCAGTCAAGGAGACAGCTCCCGGGGCTACACCTTC. Protein product: CASQGDSSRGYTF. V is TRBV28 and J is TRBJ1-2, with D maybe TRBD1 (5 bases). V lost 9 bases to trimming and J lost 8 bases, with 19 bases between them. From germline, CDR1 is MDHEN and CDR2 SYDVKM. The CDR3 extends over 13 amino acids.

Of note for this clone: Other DNA sequences within the sample encode an identical CDR3. V gene TRBV5-1 combines with J gene TRBJ1-1; TRBD1 aligns across 7 bases. The CDR3 consists of 14 residues. V was pared by 3 bases and J by 0 bases, with 2 bases of the junction left unmatched. Germline-derived CDR1 and CDR2 are SGHRS and YFSETQ. CDR3 residues: CASSWTGLNTEAFF. CDR3 coding DNA: TGCGCCAGCAGCTGGACAGGTTTGAACACTGAAGCTTTCTTT.

This chain joins TRBV6-1 and TRBJ2-3; TRBD2 aligns across 9 bases. The CDR3 spans 15 residues. Unmatched junction bases numbered 4, after V lost 6 bases and J lost 0 bases. CDR1 is MNHNS and CDR2 is SASEGT in the germline V gene. The CDR3 reads CASRGLAFSTDTQYF. In DNA form, the CDR3 reads TGTGCCAGCAGAGGACTAGCGTTTAGCACAGATACGCAGTATTTT.

V gene TRBV15 combines with J gene TRBJ2-1, with D hard to call. This CDR3 is built from 14 residues. The V gene lost 3 bases and the J gene lost 2 bases, with 8 bases spanning the gap. Looked up from germline, CDR1 is LNHNV and CDR2 is YYDKDF (reference sequence). CDR3 sequence (DNA): TGTGCCACCAGCAGTCCCAACGCCTACAATGAGCAGTTCTTC. Translation gives CATSSPNAYNEQFF.

V usage is TRBV5-1 and J usage is TRBJ1-6; TRBD1 matches 8 bases. CDR1 is SGHRS, CDR2 YFSETQ, per germline. Trimming at V came to 4 bases and at J to 5 bases, leaving 8 bases not matched to a gene. The CDR3 is 16 amino acids. CDR3 residues: CASSNGQGFNNSPLHF. The CDR3 DNA reads as TGCGCCAGCAGCAACGGACAGGGCTTTAATAATTCACCCCTCCACTTT.

This clone has more than one count but fewer than ten. The V call is TRBV7-3, the J call TRBJ2-1, with TRBD2 identical over 7 bases. V lost 2 bases and J lost 0; bases outside the gene matches: 7. Germline CDR1 SGHTA, CDR2 FQGTGA. This CDR3 has 17 amino acids. CDR3 in amino acids: CASSLSSGASSYNEQFF. The CDR3 region has the DNA TGTGCCAGCAGCTTATCCAGCGGGGCGAGCTCCTACAATGAGCAGTTCTTC.

The chain carries TRBV7-2 and TRBJ1-5, with D perhaps TRBD1 (6 bases). Germline CDR1 is SGHTA and CDR2 is FQGNSA. V was clipped by 1 base and J by 7 bases, with 23 bases between them. This CDR3 region has 18 residues. CDR3 nucleotide sequence: TGTGCCAGCAGCTTAGTGTCGAATGTGGCAGGGGTTCGCCAGCCCCAGCATTTT. This sequence encodes CASSLVSNVAGVRQPQHF. Full variable domain (outside the CDR3, taken from reference TRBV7-2 and TRBJ1-5): GAGVSQSPSNKVTEKGKDVELRCDPISGHTALYWYRQSLGQGLEFLIYFQGNSAPDKSGLPSDRFSAERTGGSVSTLTIQRTQQEDSAVYLCASSLVSNVAGVRQPQHFGDGTRLSIL.